This is a list of T cell receptor beta chains from one sample in a study of blood T cells in healthy people across ages. TCRdb passed the 5' RACE reads through MiXCR, listing each CDR3 protein once. The data show 800,000 to 950,000 distinct CDR3 sequences, with 25% to 30% seen just once and 10% held by the top ten. These data were likewise used in another study, on T cells of mothers and their children.

Material: blood. The receptors derive from a woman aged 40-49 years in good health. Each CDR3 is given with its conserved first and last residue. The order of the fields is V gene, J gene, D gene, clone size, CDR3 DNA, CDR3 protein. The D gene is left open where the match is weak. Expanded clones get a size class; other rows say once, few or many, or leave the size out.

TRBV7-9	TRBJ1-1	.	.	TGTGCCAGCAGCTTCGATGGGGCGGAAGCTTTCTTT	CASSFDGAEAFF
TRBV5-5	TRBJ2-7	TRBD2	.	TGTGACAGCAGCCAGAGCGGGGAAAGCTCCTACGAGCAGTACTTC	CDSSQSGESSYEQYF
TRBV5-1	TRBJ1-2	.	few	TGCGCCAGCAGCTTATCCGGGAGGCACTATGGCTACACCTTC	CASSLSGRHYGYTF
TRBV10-2	TRBJ1-1	.	many	TGCGCCAGCAGTGAGGCAGGGGAGCGAGGTGGAAGAGCTTTCTTT	CASSEAGERGGRAFF
TRBV7-3	TRBJ1-1	.	many	TGTGCCAGCAGCCGCGACTCTAACACTGAAGCTTTCTTT	CASSRDSNTEAFF
TRBV18	TRBJ2-1	.	.	TGTGCCAGCTCACCACCGCTAGGGTTCTCCTACAATGAGCAGTTCTTC	CASSPPLGFSYNEQFF
TRBV7-2	TRBJ2-7	TRBD1	many	TGTGCCAGCAGCTACACGGGACAGAGCTCCTACGAGCAGTACTTC	CASSYTGQSSYEQYF
TRBV9	TRBJ2-3	TRBD1	.	TGTGCCAGCAGCCCCCTACAGGGGCCGGATACGCAGTATTTT	CASSPLQGPDTQYF
TRBV6-6	TRBJ1-5	.	few	TGTGCCAGCAGTCCCGGGGGGCTCCGCCTTAGCAATCAGCCCCAGCATTTT	CASSPGGLRLSNQPQHF
TRBV7-2	TRBJ1-4	.	.	TGTGCCAGCAGCCCGAGGGGGGGGGATGAAAAACTGTTTTTT	CASSPRGGDEKLFF
TRBV7-2	TRBJ1-2	TRBD1	few	TGTGCCAGCAGCCCCGGACAGGGGAGCGGTGGCTACACCTTC	CASSPGQGSGGYTF
TRBV7-3	TRBJ2-5	.	few	TGTGCCAGCAGCTCGTTAGCGGAAGAGACCCAGTACTTC	CASSSLAEETQYF
TRBV20-1	TRBJ2-7	.	.	TGCAGTGCTAGCGGAACAGGGAATGGGTACGAGCAGTACTTC	CSASGTGNGYEQYF
TRBV28	TRBJ2-3	.	many	TGTGCCAGCAGTTCCATCACAGATACGCAGTATTTT	CASSSITDTQYF
TRBV5-6	TRBJ2-7	TRBD2	many	TGTGCCAGCAGCCCGCCGGGAGGGTCCCCCTACGAGCAGTACTTC	CASSPPGGSPYEQYF
TRBV3-1	TRBJ1-4	.	few	TGTGCCAGCAGCCAAATGGACGTCGCAACTAATGAAAAACTGTTTTTT	CASSQMDVATNEKLFF
TRBV19	TRBJ2-1	TRBD2	few	TGTGCCAGTAGTATGGGAGGACTAGCGGGGGGGCGGTCCTACAATGAGCAGTTCTTC	CASSMGGLAGGRSYNEQFF
TRBV20-1	TRBJ1-1	TRBD1	few	TGCAGTGCTTACACTGGGACAGGGACGACTGAAGCTTTCTTT	CSAYTGTGTTEAFF
TRBV9	TRBJ1-1	.	.	TGTGCCAGCAGCCCGCGGGCAGTGGTGACTGAAGCTTTCTTT	CASSPRAVVTEAFF
TRBV21-1	TRBJ2-5	.	few	TGTGCCAGCAGCACCGGGTGGAAAGAGACCCAGTACTTC	CASSTGWKETQYF
TRBV7-2	TRBJ1-2	TRBD1	.	TGTGCCAGCAGCTTGGACAGGGCAATCACCTATGGCTACACCTTC	CASSLDRAITYGYTF
TRBV10-3	TRBJ2-5	.	many	TGTGCCATCAGTCCTCCGGGGCAAGAGACCCAGTACTTC	CAISPPGQETQYF
TRBV5-1	TRBJ2-5	.	many	TGCGCCAGCAATAGGGACTTCCAAGAGACCCAGTACTTC	CASNRDFQETQYF
TRBV28	TRBJ2-3	TRBD1	many	TGTGCCAGCAGTACTGACAGGGGGACAGATACGCAGTATTTT	CASSTDRGTDTQYF
TRBV11-1	TRBJ2-4	.	few	TGTGCCAGCAGCTTAGGAAGGGCAACACGAACCAAAAACATTCAGTACTTC	CASSLGRATRTKNIQYF
TRBV7-2	TRBJ2-1	TRBD2	few	TGTGCCAGCAGCTTTACCGGGACTAGCGGGGACAATGAGCAGTTCTTC	CASSFTGTSGDNEQFF
TRBV4-1	TRBJ2-2	TRBD1	.	TGCGCCAGCAGCCACCAACTGACAGGGTCCACCGGGGAGCTGTTTTTT	CASSHQLTGSTGELFF
TRBV5-1	TRBJ1-2	.	.	TGCGCCAGCAGCTCGGACGGTTTCGGATACCATGGCTACACCTTC	CASSSDGFGYHGYTF
TRBV2	TRBJ2-2	.	few	TGTGCCAGCAGTGAAATGTGGGGGGCGCCGGACACCGGGGAGCTGTTTTTT	CASSEMWGAPDTGELFF
TRBV5-5	TRBJ1-2	.	few	TGTGCCAGCAGCTTTTTCCACGGACTTGTAGGCTACACCTTC	CASSFFHGLVGYTF
TRBV29-1	TRBJ2-6	.	.	TGCAGCGCCTTTACTGGGGCCAACGTCCGGACTTTC	CSAFTGANVRTF
TRBV4-1	TRBJ2-7	.	.	TGCGCCAGCAGCCAAAACACCTACAATGAGCAGTACTTC	CASSQNTYNEQYF
TRBV10-3	TRBJ2-7	.	.	TGTGCCATCAGTGAGTCGACAAACAGGGACTACGAGCAGTACTTC	CAISESTNRDYEQYF
TRBV10-3	TRBJ2-7	.	.	TGTGCCACCAGTGGCGGAACCGAGGGGGGCGAGCAGTACTTC	CATSGGTEGGEQYF
TRBV5-1	TRBJ2-7	.	many	TGCGCCAACAGCTTGGAAGGGACCTACGAGCAGTACTTC	CANSLEGTYEQYF
TRBV12-3/TRBV12-4	TRBJ2-6	TRBD2	many	TGTGCCAGCAGTAGCACCTCTAGCGGGATTCCCTCTGGGGCCAACGTCCTGACTTTC	CASSSTSSGIPSGANVLTF
TRBV20-1	TRBJ1-3	.	.	TGCAGTGCCTCTATCATTGGAAACACCATATATTTT	CSASIIGNTIYF
TRBV2	TRBJ2-1	.	.	TGTGCCAGCGGGTCAGGTGAGCAGTTCTTC	CASGSGEQFF
TRBV6-2/TRBV6-3	TRBJ2-7	.	few	TGTGCCACCGTGGACGAGAGCTCCTACAATGAGCAGTACTTC	CATVDESSYNEQYF
TRBV3-1	TRBJ1-1	.	.	TGTGCCAGCAGCCAATTAGATGAAGCTTTCTTT	CASSQLDEAFF
TRBV14	TRBJ1-2	TRBD1	.	TGTGCCAGCAGCCCAAGGAGGAGAGGACAGGCCTATGGCTACACCTTC	CASSPRRRGQAYGYTF
TRBV7-2	TRBJ2-7	TRBD1	.	TGTGCCAGTAGCTTCGGGACAGGGCTTCCTTACGAGCAGTACTTC	CASSFGTGLPYEQYF
TRBV2	TRBJ1-1	.	few	TGTGCCAGCAGTAAGGCCGGGAACACTGAAGCTTTCTTT	CASSKAGNTEAFF
TRBV12-3/TRBV12-4	TRBJ2-2	TRBD1	.	TGTGCCAGCAGACTGGGACAGGGGGCGAACACCGGGGAGCTGTTTTTT	CASRLGQGANTGELFF
TRBV5-1	TRBJ2-5	.	.	TGCGCCAGCAGCTGGGCGGGTACAGAAGAGACCCAGTACTTC	CASSWAGTEETQYF
TRBV29-1	TRBJ1-1	TRBD1	many	TGCAGCGCCTCAGCGGGGTTGGACAGGGGGCGAACTGAAGCTTTCTTT	CSASAGLDRGRTEAFF